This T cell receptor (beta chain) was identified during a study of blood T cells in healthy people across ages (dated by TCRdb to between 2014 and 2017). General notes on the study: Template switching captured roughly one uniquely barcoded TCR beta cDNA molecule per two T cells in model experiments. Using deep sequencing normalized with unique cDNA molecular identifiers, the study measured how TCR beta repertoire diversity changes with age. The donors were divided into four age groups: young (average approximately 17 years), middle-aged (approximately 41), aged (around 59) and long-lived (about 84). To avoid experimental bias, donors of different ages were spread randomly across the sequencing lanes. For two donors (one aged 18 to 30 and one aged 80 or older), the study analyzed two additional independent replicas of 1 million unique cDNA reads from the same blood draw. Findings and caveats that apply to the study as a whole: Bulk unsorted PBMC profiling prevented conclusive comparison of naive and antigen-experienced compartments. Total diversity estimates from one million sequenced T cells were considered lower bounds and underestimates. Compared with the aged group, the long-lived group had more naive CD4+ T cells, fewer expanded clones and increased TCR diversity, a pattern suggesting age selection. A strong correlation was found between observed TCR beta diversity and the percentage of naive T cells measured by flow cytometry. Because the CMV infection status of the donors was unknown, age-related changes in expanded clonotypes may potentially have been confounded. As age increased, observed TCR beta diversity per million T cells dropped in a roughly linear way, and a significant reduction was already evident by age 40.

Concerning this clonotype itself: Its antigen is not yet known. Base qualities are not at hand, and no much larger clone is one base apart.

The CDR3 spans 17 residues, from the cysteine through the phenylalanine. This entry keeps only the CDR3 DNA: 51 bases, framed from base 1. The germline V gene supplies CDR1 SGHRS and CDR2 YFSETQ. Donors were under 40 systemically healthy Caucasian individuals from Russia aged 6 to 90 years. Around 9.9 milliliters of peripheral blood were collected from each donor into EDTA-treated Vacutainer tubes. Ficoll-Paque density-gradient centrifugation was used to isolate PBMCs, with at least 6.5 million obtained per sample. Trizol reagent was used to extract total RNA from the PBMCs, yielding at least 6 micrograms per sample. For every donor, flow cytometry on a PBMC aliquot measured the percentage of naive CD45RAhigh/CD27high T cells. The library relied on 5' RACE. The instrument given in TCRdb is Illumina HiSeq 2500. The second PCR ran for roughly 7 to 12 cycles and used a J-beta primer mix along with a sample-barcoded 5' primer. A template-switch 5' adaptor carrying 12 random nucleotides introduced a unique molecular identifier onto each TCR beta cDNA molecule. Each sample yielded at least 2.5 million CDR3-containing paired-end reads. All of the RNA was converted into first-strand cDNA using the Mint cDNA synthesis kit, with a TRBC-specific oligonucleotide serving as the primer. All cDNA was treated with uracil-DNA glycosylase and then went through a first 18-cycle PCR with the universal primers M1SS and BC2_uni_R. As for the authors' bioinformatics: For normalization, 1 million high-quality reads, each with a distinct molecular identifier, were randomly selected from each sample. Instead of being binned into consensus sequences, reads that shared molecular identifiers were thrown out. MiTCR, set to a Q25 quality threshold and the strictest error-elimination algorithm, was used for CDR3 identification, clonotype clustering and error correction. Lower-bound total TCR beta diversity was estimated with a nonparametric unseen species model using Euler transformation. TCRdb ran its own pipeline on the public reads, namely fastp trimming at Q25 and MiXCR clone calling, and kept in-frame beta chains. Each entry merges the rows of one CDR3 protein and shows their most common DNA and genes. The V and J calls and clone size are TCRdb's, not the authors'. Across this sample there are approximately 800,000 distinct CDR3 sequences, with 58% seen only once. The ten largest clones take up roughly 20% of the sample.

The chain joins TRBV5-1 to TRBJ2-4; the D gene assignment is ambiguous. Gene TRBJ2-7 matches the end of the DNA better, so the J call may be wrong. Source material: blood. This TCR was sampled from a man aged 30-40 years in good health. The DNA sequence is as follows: TGCGCCAGCAGCTTACGGTTGCGCAGGCCTGGACCCTACGAGCAGTACTTC. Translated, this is CASSLRLRRPGPYEQYF.